The 24 T cell receptor beta chains listed next were all sequenced from one sample in a study of regulatory T cells in long-lasting Graves disease. Arm-PCR of CDR3 regions and iRepertoire HTBI primers were the basis on which TCR beta libraries were built. MiXCR, run by TCRdb on the multiplex PCR reads, gives a single entry per CDR3 protein. The table lists 650,000 to 850,000 distinct CDR3 sequences, around 30% of them singletons. The time point is: persistent/refractory GD, antithyroid drugs over 5 years with positive TRAb. The TCR library was made from RNA extracted from PBMCs. The input for sequencing was peripheral blood mononuclear cells (PBMCs), taken when the disease was refractory, from a patient treated with antithyroid drugs. Receptors were obtained from a female donor with Graves disease.

This chain links TRBV28 with TRBJ2-7; a possible D gene is TRBD1 (6 bases). CDR1 and CDR2 (germline): MDHEN, SYDVKM. Trimming took off 2 bases at V and 3 bases at J, with 14 bases between the two ends. The length of the CDR3 is 15 residues. CDR3 in DNA: TGTGCCAGCAGTTTAGCAGGGGCTTATGGCTACGAGCAGTACTTC. This gives the protein CASSLAGAYGYEQYF.

This clonotype has just a few counts. The rearrangement uses TRBV9 and TRBJ1-1; the match to TRBD1 covers 7 bases. The CDR3 is 13 amino acids. Germline trimming cut 0 bases from V and 4 bases from J; bases unmatched to any gene: 0. Germline V gives CDR1 SGDLS, CDR2 YYNGEE. CDR3 DNA: TGTGCCAGCAGCGTAGAGGGGGCCACTGAAGCTTTCTTT. It is translated as CASSVEGATEAFF.

In its sample, this clonotype was seen many times. The chain has TRBV20-1 and TRBJ1-1; D possibly corresponds to TRBD1 (5 bases). Germline CDR1 is DFQATT and CDR2 is SNEGSKA (reference sequence). Deletions cut 1 base from V and 4 bases from J, with 13 bases between. The CDR3 totals 14 residues. The CDR3 DNA sequence: TGCAGTGCTAGAGGAGGGGTTTTGGTCACTGAAGCTTTCTTT. It encodes CSARGGVLVTEAFF.

As concerns this clonotype: A read error may produce the germline difference seen at one junction end. The chain carries TRBV4-2 and TRBJ1-2, with 7 nucleotides matching TRBD1. This CDR3 region has 17 residues. CDR1 is LGHNA and CDR2 is YNFKEQ in the germline V gene. The CDR3 DNA reads as TGTACCAGCAGCCAAGCGACAGGGACCGCCGTTAACTATGGCTACACCTTC. Its translation is CTSSQATGTAVNYGYTF.

The sample holds a few counts of this clonotype. V usage is TRBV10-3 and J usage is TRBJ2-7, with D tentatively TRBD1 or TRBD2 (5 bases each). The CDR3 has 13 amino acids. Germline lookup yields CDR1 ENHRY and CDR2 SYGVKD. V lost 4 bases, J lost 2 bases, and 9 bases lay in between. The CDR3 is CAISAGPPYEQYF. DNA of the CDR3: TGTGCCATCAGTGCGGGACCCCCCTACGAGCAGTACTTC.

This clonotype was counted only a few times. The rearrangement links TRBV12-3 or TRBV12-4 to TRBJ2-5; 10 nucleotides match TRBD2. This CDR3 is 15 amino acids long. V dropped 2 bases and J dropped 4; count of bases not matched to a gene: 4. CDR3 sequence reads: CASSLMLAGVETQYF. The CDR3 DNA follows: TGTGCCAGCAGTTTAATGCTAGCGGGAGTAGAGACCCAGTACTTC.

V gene TRBV20-1 combines with J gene TRBJ2-5, with D unclear. Germline V lookup: CDR1 DFQATT, CDR2 SNEGSKA (reference sequence). The germline V and J ends were trimmed by 3 bases and 1 base, with 6 bases remaining between them. This CDR3 region has 12 residues. In DNA form, the CDR3 reads TGCAGTGCTAGCGTCGGCCAAGAGACCCAGTACTTC. Protein: CSASVGQETQYF.

J is TRBJ1-5 and V is TRBV28; a weak D match, TRBD1 (6 bases). V shed 5 bases and J shed 5 bases, with 13 bases lying between them. The CDR3 spans 14 residues. Germline loops: CDR1 MDHEN, CDR2 SYDVKM. The CDR3 DNA reads as TGTGCCAGCAGTCTCCGGGACATCTATCAGCCCCAGCATTTT. It encodes CASSLRDIYQPQHF.

This chain uses TRBV19 with TRBJ1-1, with a weak D call TRBD1 (6 bases). Germline CDR1 is LNHDA and CDR2 is SQIVND (reference sequence). The CDR3 sequence is 13 residues long. The V gene lost 7 bases and the J gene lost 1 base, with 10 bases spanning the gap. The CDR3 DNA sequence: TGTGCCAGTAAGGGGGGCTGGAACACTGAAGCTTTCTTT. Protein product: CASKGGWNTEAFF.

This chain joins TRBV7-9 and TRBJ2-1; tentatively, D is TRBD2 (6 bases). V lost 2 bases, J lost 7 bases, and 15 bases lay in between. CDR1 and CDR2 from the germline V gene are SEHNR and FQNEAQ (reference sequence). The CDR3 contains 15 residues. The CDR3 sequence is CASSLRRVDRNEQFF. As DNA, the CDR3 is TGTGCCAGCAGCTTACGGAGGGTCGATAGGAATGAGCAGTTCTTC.

Concerning this clonotype itself: A much larger clone sits a single nucleotide away, making a read error possible. The rearrangement links TRBV5-6 to TRBJ1-5; D is unresolved. V was cut by 2 bases and J by 4 bases, with 4 bases left in between. CDR1 is SGHDT, CDR2 YYEEEE, per germline. CDR3 length equals 12 residues. The CDR3 spells CASSLKNQPQHF. CDR3 DNA sequence: TGTGCCAGCAGCTTAAAAAATCAGCCCCAGCATTTT.

The J gene is TRBJ2-7, the V gene TRBV28; 7 bases fit TRBD2. Germline V gene data show CDR1 as MDHEN and CDR2 as SYDVKM. Trimming cost V 3 bases and J 0 bases; bases outside gene matches: 5. The CDR3 covers 15 residues. The CDR3 DNA is TGTGCCAGCAGTTTGTGGGAGGGCCCCTCCTACGAGCAGTACTTC. It yields the protein CASSLWEGPSYEQYF. The full variable domain, completed using reference TRBV28 and TRBJ2-7, is DVKVTQSSRYLVKRTGEKVFLECVQDMDHENMFWYRQDPGLGLRLIYFSYDVKMKEKGDIPEGYSVSREKKERFSLILESASTNQTSMYLCASSLWEGPSYEQYFGPGTRLTVT.

The sample holds one count of this clonotype. J is TRBJ2-7 and V is TRBV27; D might be TRBD2 (6 bases). CDR3 length: 16 residues. V was clipped by 5 bases and J by 0 bases, with 17 bases between them. The germline V gene has CDR1 MNHEY and CDR2 SMNVEV (reference sequence). For the CDR3, the DNA is TGTGCCAGCAGTCCGAGCGGGCGGGCGCGCTCCTACGAGCAGTACTTC. Amino acid sequence: CASSPSGRARSYEQYF.

This clonotype was counted only a few times. The genes are TRBV5-1 and TRBJ1-2, with TRBD1 identical over 12 bases. This CDR3 spans 15 amino acids. J gave up 5 bases and V 4 bases, and 6 bases lay outside the gene matches. In germline, CDR1 is SGHRS, CDR2 YFSETQ. As DNA, the CDR3 is TGCGCCAGCAGCCTTCCGGGACAGGGGGCGTATGGCTACACCTTC. Translating gives CASSLPGQGAYGYTF. Based on the CDR3 plus reference TRBV5-1 and TRBJ1-2, the full variable domain is KAGVTQTPRYLIKTRGQQVTLSCSPISGHRSVSWYQQTPGQGLQFLFEYFSETQRNKGNFPGRFSGRQFSNSRSEMNVSTLELGDSALYLCASSLPGQGAYGYTFGSGTRLTVV.

There are a few counts of this clonotype. J is TRBJ1-1 and V is TRBV5-1, with 7 bases identical to TRBD1. Germline V gene data show CDR1 as SGHRS and CDR2 as YFSETQ. The CDR3 runs 14 residues. V lost 4 bases to trimming and J lost 5 bases; unmatched junction nucleotides: 8. CDR3 protein: CASSVAPGQTEAFF. As DNA, the CDR3 is TGCGCCAGCAGCGTAGCACCGGGACAGACTGAAGCTTTCTTT.

This clonotype was observed a handful of times. V usage is TRBV12-5 and J usage is TRBJ1-5; maybe TRBD1 (6 bases). Germline V lookup: CDR1 LGHNT, CDR2 FRNRAP. The V end lost 3 bases, the J end lost 4 bases, and 10 bases lay between the germline ends. This CDR3 has 14 residues. CDR3 residues: CASGLNRANQPQHF. The CDR3 nucleotides read TGTGCTAGTGGTTTAAACAGGGCGAATCAGCCCCAGCATTTT.

V gene TRBV20-1 combines with J gene TRBJ1-2; D unresolved. Trimming pared 3 bases from V and 4 bases from J, leaving 18 bases between. The CDR3 length is 15 residues. Germline CDR1 reads DFQATT; CDR2 reads SNEGSKA (reference sequence). The CDR3 DNA is TGCAGTGCTAGTCCATCCCTCCAACGGTTCTATGGCTACACCTTC. Its translation is CSASPSLQRFYGYTF.

A few counts support this clonotype. The chain recombines TRBV9 with TRBJ2-1; D could derive from TRBD1 or TRBD2 (6 bases each). CDR1 is SGDLS and CDR2 is YYNGEE in the germline V gene. Trimming pared 0 bases from V and 6 bases from J, leaving 19 bases between. The CDR3 has 17 residues. The CDR3 nucleotides are TGTGCCAGCAGCGTAGAAGTTAGGGGGGTTGGAGGCAATGAGCAGTTCTTC. Translating it yields CASSVEVRGVGGNEQFF.

The rearrangement joins TRBV3-1 to TRBJ1-1, with 11 bases aligning to TRBD1. Looked up from germline, CDR1 is LGHDT and CDR2 is YNNKEL (reference sequence). Losses at the gene ends were 6 bases for V and 1 base for J; bases not matched to a gene: 10. The length of the CDR3 is 17 residues. The CDR3 spells CASRPTGTGGGNTEAFF. The CDR3 region has the DNA TGTGCCAGCAGGCCTACCGGGACAGGGGGAGGGAACACTGAAGCTTTCTTT. Supplemented by reference TRBV3-1 and TRBJ1-1, the full variable domain reads DTAVSQTPKYLVTQMGNDKSIKCEQNLGHDTMYWYKQDSKKFLKIMFSYNNKELIINETVPNRFSPKSPDKAHLNLHINSLELGDSAVYFCASRPTGTGGGNTEAFFGQGTRLTVV.

The chain couples TRBV5-1 to TRBJ2-5; D not resolved. Deletions cut 0 bases from V and 5 bases from J, with 11 bases between. Germline V gene lookup returns CDR1 SGHRS and CDR2 YFSETQ. The CDR3 totals 14 residues. CDR3 amino acids: CASSLEGFVETQYF. The DNA of the CDR3 is TGCGCCAGCAGCTTGGAAGGGTTTGTGGAGACCCAGTACTTC. Based on the CDR3 plus reference TRBV5-1 and TRBJ2-5, the full variable domain is KAGVTQTPRYLIKTRGQQVTLSCSPISGHRSVSWYQQTPGQGLQFLFEYFSETQRNKGNFPGRFSGRQFSNSRSEMNVSTLELGDSALYLCASSLEGFVETQYFGPGTRLLVL.

This clonotype was found a few times. V gene TRBV6-2 or TRBV6-3 combines with J gene TRBJ2-7; 9 bases map to TRBD2. The germline gives CDR1 MNHEY, CDR2 SVGEGT. V shed 4 bases, J shed 0 bases, and the junction held 1 base outside the gene matches. The CDR3 spans 14 residues. The CDR3 DNA sequence: TGTGCCAGCAGTTCTAGCGGGACCTCCTACGAGCAGTACTTC. Amino acid sequence: CASSSSGTSYEQYF.

The table lists this clonotype with many counts. The V and J genes are TRBV28 and TRBJ1-1, with 7 bases identical to TRBD1. Trimming cost V 8 bases and J 1 base; bases outside gene matches: 7. Germline-derived CDR1 and CDR2 are MDHEN and SYDVKM. The CDR3 runs 14 residues. The CDR3 sequence is CASGERQGNTEAFF. CDR3 in DNA: TGTGCCAGCGGAGAACGACAGGGGAACACTGAAGCTTTCTTT.

The CDR3 sequence is CASSWGTSGYEQYF. CDR3 DNA sequence: TGTGCCAGCAGTTGGGGGACTAGCGGCTACGAGCAGTACTTC. The gene calls are TRBV27 and TRBJ2-7, with 11 bases fitting TRBD2. In germline, CDR1 is MNHEY, CDR2 SMNVEV (reference sequence). Unmatched junction bases numbered 2, after V lost 4 bases and J lost 3 bases. This CDR3 is built from 14 residues.

With regard to this clonotype: The junction departs from the called germline gene at one end, perhaps through a read error. The genes are TRBV27 and TRBJ1-5, with 9 bases that match TRBD1. The germline gives CDR1 MNHEY, CDR2 SMNVEV (reference sequence). The CDR3 spans 15 residues. The CDR3 coding sequence is TGTGCCAGCAGTACCTCCACAGGGGGCAAGCAGCCCCAGCATTTT. Translating it yields CASSTSTGGKQPQHF.